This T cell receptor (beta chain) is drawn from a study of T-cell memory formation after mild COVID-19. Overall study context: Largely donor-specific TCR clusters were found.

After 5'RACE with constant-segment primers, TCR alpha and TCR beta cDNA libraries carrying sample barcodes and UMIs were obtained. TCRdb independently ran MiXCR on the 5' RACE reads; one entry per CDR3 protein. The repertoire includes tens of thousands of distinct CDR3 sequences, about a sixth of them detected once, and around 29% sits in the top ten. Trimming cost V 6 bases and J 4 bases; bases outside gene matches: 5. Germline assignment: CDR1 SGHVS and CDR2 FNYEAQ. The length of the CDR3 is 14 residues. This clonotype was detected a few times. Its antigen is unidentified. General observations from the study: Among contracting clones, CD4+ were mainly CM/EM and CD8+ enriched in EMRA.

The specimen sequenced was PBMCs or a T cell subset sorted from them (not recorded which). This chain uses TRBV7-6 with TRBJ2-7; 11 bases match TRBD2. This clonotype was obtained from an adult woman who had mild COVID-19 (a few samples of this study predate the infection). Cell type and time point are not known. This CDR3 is CASSTSGSQYEQYF. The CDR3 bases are TGTGCCAGCAGTACTAGCGGGAGCCAATACGAGCAGTACTTC. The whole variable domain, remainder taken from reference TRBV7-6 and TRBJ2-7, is GAGVSQSPRYKVTKRGQDVALRCDPISGHVSLYWYRQALGQGPEFLTYFNYEAQQDKSGLPNDRFSAERPEGSISTLTIQRTEQRDSAMYRCASSTSGSQYEQYFGPGTRLTVT.